This T cell receptor beta chain derives from a study of blood T cell repertoires in COVID-19. The wider study: Samples came from the United States, Italy and Spain, spanning acute and convalescent COVID-19.

Repertoires were generated with immunoSEQ multiplex PCR, while TCRdb's copy carries only in-frame clones and drops some. The data contain roughly 250,000 clones, more than 85% of them singletons. The germline V gene encodes CDR1 LNHDA and CDR2 SQIVND (reference sequence). This CDR3 comprises 14 residues. J lost 1 base, V lost 7 bases, and 5 bases had no gene match. All enrollees were roughly 18 to 89 years old and from 20 to 30 US areas. Membership in each cohort depended on participant-reported clinical history. Two negative PCRs, clearance, or symptom resolution had been documented for recovered Cohort 3 donors. This clone turned up a few times.

The J gene is TRBJ1-1, the V gene TRBV19, with 8 bases lining up with TRBD1. This TCR derives from a man between 35 and 55 years old who had recovered from COVID-19. The sequenced material came from PBMCs or T cells enriched from blood (not recorded which). This chain's CDR3 is CASIRGQGNTEAFF. DNA for the CDR3: TGTGCCAGTATCCGAGGACAGGGGAACACTGAAGCTTTCTTT.